The next 23 T cell receptor beta chains were all read from a single sample in a study of human T cells and chemical hapten exposure. Time point described: pre-sensitization, week 0. Treatment described: therapeutic diphenylcyclopropenone sensitization with weekly scalp DPC. In TCRdb, the RACE reads were re-called with MiXCR into one record per CDR3 protein. The sample carries 62,000 or so distinct CDR3 sequences, approximately 11% recorded once. The material sequenced was whole blood, taken in connection with sensitization to the hapten diphenylcyclopropenone (DPC). The receptors derive from a woman aged 45-65 years with alopecia areata. Some clones in this sample may be carry-over from other donors' samples.

This clonotype was seen a few times. This CDR3 is CASSLGPLYEQYF. The CDR3 nucleotides read TGTGCCAGCAGCTTAGGGCCCCTTTATGAGCAGTACTTC. The chain employs TRBV7-9 and TRBJ2-7; D is unclear. This CDR3 has 13 amino acids. CDR1 and CDR2 from the germline V gene are SEHNR and FQNEAQ (reference sequence). Between the trimmed V and J ends, which lost 1 base and 7 bases, there was a span of 11 bases.

This clonotype was seen ten or more times. The chain recombines TRBV3-1 with TRBJ1-2; the D gene is possibly TRBD1 (6 bases). Looked up from germline, CDR1 is LGHDT and CDR2 is YNNKEL (reference sequence). V was shortened by 0 bases and J by 4 bases, with 15 bases between the two germline ends. This CDR3 spans 16 amino acids. Here the CDR3 DNA reads TGTGCCAGCAGCCAAGAAGGGGGAAGAGGATCCTATGGCTACACCTTC. Its translation: CASSQEGGRGSYGYTF.

The V call is TRBV30, the J call TRBJ2-7, with D possibly matching TRBD2 (5 bases). The CDR3 is made up of 14 amino acids. The V gene lost 0 bases and the J gene lost 2 bases, with 11 bases spanning the gap. Per germline, CDR1 GTSNPN and CDR2 SVGIG (reference sequence). Here the CDR3 reads CAWSVGDGTYEQYF. In DNA form, the CDR3 reads TGTGCCTGGAGTGTAGGTGACGGGACCTACGAGCAGTACTTC.

V usage is TRBV12-3 or TRBV12-4 and J usage is TRBJ1-4, with 7 nucleotides matching TRBD1. With V trimmed by 5 bases and J by 0 bases, 9 bases remained unmatched. The CDR3 contains 17 residues. CDR3 region: CASSPGDRLATNEKLFF. CDR3 nucleotide sequence: TGTGCCAGCAGTCCCGGGGACAGACTAGCAACTAATGAAAAACTGTTTTTT.

This clonotype was seen more than once but under ten times. This rearrangement joins TRBV20-1 to TRBJ2-1; TRBD2 might be the D (6 bases). The germline gives CDR1 DFQATT, CDR2 SNEGSKA (reference sequence). The CDR3 has 15 amino acids. The V end lost 5 bases, the J end lost 3 bases, and 17 bases lay between the germline ends. Here the CDR3 reads CSASPRETDYNEQFF. The CDR3 DNA sequence: TGCAGTGCTTCTCCCCGGGAGACAGACTACAATGAGCAGTTCTTC.

At least ten counts were recorded for this clonotype. The chain couples TRBV6-2 or TRBV6-3 to TRBJ2-6; 8 bases line up with TRBD1. With 6 bases clipped from V and 0 bases from J, the junction kept 7 bases outside the gene matches. This CDR3 comprises 17 residues. The germline CDR1 and CDR2 sequences are MNHEY and SVGEGT. CDR3 DNA: TGTGCCAGCAGCCCCGGACAGGGAACCTCTGGGGCCAACGTCCTGACTTTC. Protein product: CASSPGQGTSGANVLTF.

This clonotype has a single count. A read error may explain this, as a much larger clone is one base away. This chain joins TRBV2 and TRBJ2-7; either TRBD1 or TRBD2 may supply D (5 bases each). The CDR3 extends over 16 amino acids. The V gene's germline CDR1 is SNHLY and CDR2 FYNNEI. The V end lost 11 bases, the J end lost 2 bases, and 25 bases lay between the germline ends. The CDR3 DNA reads as TGTGCCGCAGGAGGCCGCCCAGGGCCCAAACCCTACGAGCAGTACTTC. Residues: CAAGGRPGPKPYEQYF.

This clonotype was counted between two and nine times. The rearrangement links TRBV2 to TRBJ2-5, with D hard to call. V was pared by 0 bases and J by 5 bases, with 13 bases between. Looked up from germline, CDR1 is SNHLY and CDR2 is FYNNEI. The CDR3 spans 15 residues. The chain's CDR3 is CASSEAGLPGETQYF. The CDR3, as DNA: TGTGCCAGCAGTGAAGCCGGGTTGCCTGGGGAGACCCAGTACTTC.

This clonotype came up many times. The chain joins TRBV18 to TRBJ1-2, with D unresolved. CDR1 is KGHSH and CDR2 is LQKENI in the germline V gene. There are 11 residues in the CDR3. Trimming took off 3 bases at V and 5 bases at J, with 4 bases between the two ends. CDR3 nucleotide sequence: TGTGCCAGCTCACCGCTATATGGCTACACCTTC. Its translation is CASSPLYGYTF. Filled out from reference TRBV18 and TRBJ1-2, the complete variable domain reads NAGVMQNPRHLVRRRGQEARLRCSPMKGHSHVYWYRQLPEEGLKFMVYLQKENIIDESGMPKERFSAEFPKEGPSILRIQQVVRGDSAAYFCASSPLYGYTFGSGTRLTVV.

This clonotype was counted ten times or more. The chain recombines TRBV9 with TRBJ2-1; TRBD2 matches at 9 bases. Germline CDR1 and CDR2: SGDLS and YYNGEE. After removal of 0 bases from V and 6 bases from J, the junction contained 13 bases not matched to a gene. The CDR3 extends over 18 amino acids. The CDR3 DNA follows: TGTGCCAGCAGCGTAGATCCCCCTCTAGCGGGACCCGCCAATGAGCAGTTCTTC. It yields the protein CASSVDPPLAGPANEQFF.

This clonotype was counted at least ten times. The chain recombines TRBV5-1 with TRBJ2-1; 8 nucleotides align to TRBD1. Unmatched junction bases numbered 3, after V lost 3 bases and J lost 7 bases. CDR1 and CDR2 from the germline V gene are SGHRS and YFSETQ. The CDR3 length is 13 residues. The CDR3 loop reads CASSSRTGNEQFF. CDR3 nucleotides: TGCGCCAGCAGCTCTAGGACAGGGAATGAGCAGTTCTTC. The entire variable domain, with the rest obtained from reference TRBV5-1 and TRBJ2-1, is as follows: KAGVTQTPRYLIKTRGQQVTLSCSPISGHRSVSWYQQTPGQGLQFLFEYFSETQRNKGNFPGRFSGRQFSNSRSEMNVSTLELGDSALYLCASSSRTGNEQFFGPGTRLTVL.

This clonotype has ten or more counts. The J gene is TRBJ2-7, the V gene TRBV5-1; D not resolved. Trimming left V 4 bases short and J 3 bases short, with 11 bases between. The germline CDR1 and CDR2 sequences are SGHRS and YFSETQ. This CDR3 contains 13 residues. CDR3 loop: CASSPDIYYEQYF. The CDR3 DNA reads TGCGCCAGCAGCCCAGACATCTACTACGAGCAGTACTTC.

The table lists this clonotype with a few counts. V gene TRBV9 combines with J gene TRBJ2-2; TRBD1 is a possible D gene (5 bases). CDR1 SGDLS and CDR2 YYNGEE come from the germline V gene. The CDR3 contains 13 residues. The ends were cut back, 3 bases at V and 6 bases at J, with 9 bases in the middle. CDR3 DNA sequence: TGTGCCAGCAGCGCTGGGGCGGCCGGGGAGCTGTTTTTT. It is translated as CASSAGAAGELFF.

This clonotype was recorded at least ten times. The rearrangement joins TRBV20-1 to TRBJ1-2, with D uncertain. This CDR3 comprises 11 residues. CDR1 DFQATT and CDR2 SNEGSKA come from the germline V gene (reference sequence). Trimming took 0 bases from V and 8 from J, leaving 7 bases between them. The CDR3, as DNA: TGCAGTGCTAGAGAAGCTCCGGGCTACACCTTC. Protein: CSAREAPGYTF.

CDR3 sequence (DNA): TGTGCCAGCAGCGAGAGCGGGGGGGTAATGTACAATGAGCAGTTCTTC. Translating it yields CASSESGGVMYNEQFF. This rearrangement joins TRBV7-6 to TRBJ2-1; 10 positions match TRBD2. Looked up from germline, CDR1 is SGHVS and CDR2 is FNYEAQ. CDR3 length equals 16 residues. The trim removed 5 bases at V and 4 bases at J, leaving 8 bases unmatched.

This clonotype appeared a few times. The V and J genes are TRBV10-3 and TRBJ2-7; 8 bases are a match to TRBD1. The CDR3 loop spans 14 amino acids. V shed 6 bases and J 0 bases; nucleotides not matched to a gene: 4. Germline loops: CDR1 ENHRY, CDR2 SYGVKD. CDR3 in DNA: TGTGCCATCAGGCCGGGACAGGACTCCTACGAGCAGTACTTC. The encoded protein is CAIRPGQDSYEQYF.

The V call is TRBV5-1, the J call TRBJ2-2; TRBD2 might be the D (6 bases). V lost 1 base and J 4 bases, leaving 14 bases between the germline ends. The CDR3 runs to 16 residues. From germline, CDR1 is SGHRS and CDR2 YFSETQ. CDR3 in DNA: TGCGCCAGCAGCTTGTTAACGGGAGCCGGCACCGGGGAGCTGTTTTTT. Encoded protein: CASSLLTGAGTGELFF.

This clonotype was seen a handful of times. The rearrangement links TRBV5-4 to TRBJ1-2; TRBD1 is a possible D gene (5 bases). The CDR3 length is 15 residues. Per the germline V gene, CDR1 is SGHNT and CDR2 is YYREEE (reference sequence). Trimming cost V 5 bases and J 2 bases, with 16 bases left between them. CDR3 coding DNA: TGTGCCAGCAGATCCGGAGGGACGGTCAACTATGGCTACACCTTC. This translates into CASRSGGTVNYGYTF.

In its sample, this clonotype was seen a few times. The chain has TRBV28 and TRBJ1-5; no definite D call. From germline, CDR1 is MDHEN and CDR2 SYDVKM. Trimming stripped 3 bases from V and 8 bases from J, with 8 bases between. This CDR3 spans 12 amino acids. The CDR3 region has the DNA TGTGCCAGCAGTTTTTCTAAAAAGCCCCAGCATTTT. Protein product: CASSFSKKPQHF.

This clonotype was counted many times. This chain links TRBV29-1 with TRBJ2-1; 9 nucleotides align to TRBD2. Germline CDR1 and CDR2: SQVTM and ANQGSEA. J was trimmed by 4 bases and V by 0 bases; bases with no gene match: 10. CDR3 length equals 17 residues. The DNA of the CDR3 is TGCAGCGTTGAAGATTTGAATAGCGGGGGCTTTTACAATGAGCAGTTCTTC. Amino acids: CSVEDLNSGGFYNEQFF.

Many counts were recorded for this clonotype. V gene TRBV20-1 combines with J gene TRBJ2-1, with D perhaps TRBD1 or TRBD2 (5 bases each). Trimming cost V 6 bases and J 4 bases, with 16 bases left between them. The CDR3 length is 14 residues. Per the germline V gene, CDR1 is DFQATT and CDR2 is SNEGSKA (reference sequence). CDR3 sequence: CSALIRDVYNEQFF. The CDR3 coding sequence is TGCAGTGCCCTAATAAGGGACGTTTACAATGAGCAGTTCTTC.

The rearrangement uses TRBV7-2 and TRBJ1-4, with a tentative D call TRBD1 (5 bases). V was cut by 5 bases and J by 4 bases, with 17 bases left in between. CDR1 is SGHTA and CDR2 is FQGNSA in the germline V gene. The CDR3 loop spans 16 amino acids. The CDR3 protein is CASSPRQTPINEKLFF. The CDR3 region has the DNA TGTGCCAGCAGCCCTCGACAGACCCCAATTAATGAAAAACTGTTTTTT.

In its sample, this clonotype was seen many times. The chain joins TRBV29-1 to TRBJ2-1; no firm D call. CDR1 SQVTM and CDR2 ANQGSEA come from the germline V gene. CDR3 length: 10 amino acids. V lost 5 bases to trimming and J lost 14 bases, with 13 bases between them. The CDR3 loop is CSVFGNREFF. CDR3 bases: TGCAGCGTTTTTGGGAATAGGGAGTTCTTC.